These 21 T cell receptor beta chains were all obtained from the same sample, sequenced in a study of cytomegalovirus exposure and HLA in healthy donors. Researchers ran the PCR with 60 Vbeta and 13 Jbeta primers. This table comes from immunoSEQ multiplex PCR, and its TCRdb copy is limited to in-frame clones, with some not included. This repertoire shows over 100,000 clones, around four fifths found once; its top ten account for 5.5% to 8.5%. Sequencing input: PBMCs. These receptors all come from a male donor in good health and CMV-seronegative.

This clone came up once. The rearrangement links TRBV6-5 to TRBJ1-1, with 11 bases aligning to TRBD1. V lost 5 bases and J lost 1; bases outside the gene matches: 3. The CDR3 is made up of 15 amino acids. CDR1 is MNHEY, CDR2 SVGAGI, per germline. The CDR3: CASSTGTGGNTEAFF. As DNA, the CDR3 is TGTGCCAGCAGTACTGGGACAGGGGGGAACACTGAAGCTTTCTTT.

This chain uses TRBV19 with TRBJ2-5, with 10 positions matching TRBD2. The germline gives CDR1 LNHDA, CDR2 SQIVND (reference sequence). The CDR3 spans 18 residues. V lost 6 bases and J lost 5; bases outside the gene matches: 18. The CDR3 protein is CASSRTSRASGGYETQYF. The CDR3 region has the DNA TGTGCCAGTAGCCGCACCTCGAGGGCTAGCGGGGGATACGAGACCCAGTACTTC.

The chain carries TRBV6-1 and TRBJ1-1, with D perhaps matching TRBD1 (6 bases). Germline V gene sequence: CDR1 MNHNS, CDR2 SASEGT. V shed 4 bases and J shed 4 bases, with 13 bases lying between them. CDR3 size: 14 residues. CDR3 protein: CASSVTGTSTEAFF. As DNA, the CDR3 is TGTGCCAGCAGTGTTACCGGGACATCCACTGAAGCTTTCTTT.

The gene calls are TRBV12-2 and TRBJ2-7; the tabulated D call, TRBD1, remains unverified against the DNA. TRBV12-2 is marked as a pseudogene. CDR3 length equals 17 residues. CDR3 bases: TGTGCAAGTCGCTTCCGGGTGTGGGGGCGCAGCTCCTACGAGCAGTACTTC. Translating gives CASRFRVWGRSSYEQYF.

The rearrangement uses TRBV6-5 and TRBJ2-7; 8 nucleotides match TRBD1. The germline gives CDR1 MNHEY, CDR2 SVGAGI. J gave up 3 bases and V 1 base, and 5 bases lay outside the gene matches. CDR3 length equals 15 residues. The CDR3 DNA follows: TGTGCCAGCAGTTACTTCAGGGGGCGAAACTACGAGCAGTACTTC. Protein product: CASSYFRGRNYEQYF.

J is TRBJ1-4 and V is TRBV27, with unresolved D. V dropped 3 bases and J dropped 0 bases, with 20 bases sitting between them. The CDR3 contains 19 residues. CDR1 and CDR2 (germline): MNHEY, SMNVEV (reference sequence). CDR3: CASSFVGRGRDSTNEKLFF. The CDR3 coding sequence is TGTGCCAGCAGTTTTGTTGGGCGGGGTCGGGATTCAACTAATGAAAAACTGTTTTTT.

The chain couples TRBV6-5 to TRBJ2-7; 13 bases map to TRBD2. The CDR3 totals 13 residues. V gave up 6 bases and J gave up 5 bases; unmatched junction bases: 1. CDR1 MNHEY and CDR2 SVGAGI come from the germline V gene. CDR3 loop: CASRGLAGNEQYF. The CDR3 nucleotides read TGTGCCAGCAGGGGACTAGCGGGGAACGAGCAGTACTTC.

The rearrangement links TRBV6-5 to TRBJ2-7; D is uncertain. Between the trimmed V and J ends, which lost 4 bases and 0 bases, there was a span of 13 bases. The CDR3 covers 15 residues. The germline V gene encodes CDR1 MNHEY and CDR2 SVGAGI. This CDR3 reads CASSLERKSSYEQYF. CDR3 DNA sequence: TGTGCCAGCAGTTTGGAGAGAAAGAGCTCCTACGAGCAGTACTTC.

The chain couples TRBV4-3 to TRBJ2-2; 7 nucleotides agree with TRBD1. This CDR3 region has 18 residues. With 4 bases clipped from V and 7 bases from J, the junction kept 18 bases outside the gene matches. Germline lookup yields CDR1 LGHNA and CDR2 YSLEER. The CDR3: CASSRPVPGGLASGELFF. Written as DNA, the CDR3 is TGCGCCAGCAGCCGACCGGTCCCAGGGGGATTGGCCAGCGGGGAGCTGTTTTTT.

V is TRBV7-3 and J is TRBJ2-1; 7 bases match TRBD2. The V gene's germline CDR1 is SGHTA and CDR2 FQGTGA. V gave up 1 base and J gave up 1 base; unmatched junction bases: 7. The CDR3 has 17 amino acids. The CDR3, as DNA: TGTGCCAGCAGCTTAATAAAGGCTAGCGGTTCCTACAATGAGCAGTTCTTC. Residues: CASSLIKASGSYNEQFF.

The chain has TRBV5-1 and TRBJ2-1; D possibly corresponds to TRBD2 (6 bases). The CDR3 has 14 residues. CDR1 is SGHRS and CDR2 is YFSETQ in the germline V gene. V dropped 0 bases and J dropped 8 bases, with 12 bases sitting between them. For the CDR3, the DNA is TGCGCCAGCAGCTTGGTGGCGGGAAACGATGAGCAGTTCTTC. Protein: CASSLVAGNDEQFF.

This rearrangement joins TRBV9 to TRBJ2-5, with 7 bases aligning to TRBD2. V lost 3 bases and J lost 4; bases outside the gene matches: 15. Looked up from germline, CDR1 is SGDLS and CDR2 is YYNGEE. The CDR3 extends over 17 amino acids. The CDR3 sequence is CASSGGMVNRGGETQYF. CDR3 nucleotides: TGTGCCAGCAGCGGGGGGATGGTAAACCGCGGGGGAGAGACCCAGTACTTC.

This chain joins TRBV7-9 and TRBJ1-4; 7 bases match TRBD1. With 3 bases clipped from V and 2 bases from J, the junction kept 3 bases outside the gene matches. In germline, CDR1 is SEHNR, CDR2 FQNEAQ (reference sequence). The CDR3 consists of 15 residues. In DNA, the CDR3 is TGTGCCAGCAGCTTCTGGACAGGCACTAATGAAAAACTGTTTTTT. Protein product: CASSFWTGTNEKLFF.

This clone was seen many times. The chain joins TRBV18 to TRBJ2-5, with TRBD1 matching 8 bases. The CDR3 loop spans 16 amino acids. Germline V gene data show CDR1 as KGHSH and CDR2 as LQKENI. Unmatched junction bases numbered 8, after V lost 0 bases and J lost 5 bases. The CDR3 DNA is TGTGCCAGCTCACCACCTTACGACAGGGGTCGCGAGACCCAGTACTTC. It is translated as CASSPPYDRGRETQYF.

The chain couples TRBV5-6 to TRBJ1-1; D gene ambiguous. In germline, CDR1 is SGHDT, CDR2 YYEEEE. The CDR3 totals 13 residues. With 2 bases removed from V and 1 base from J, the gap between germline ends came to 6 bases. CDR3: CASSFSGNTEAFF. The CDR3 DNA reads as TGTGCCAGCAGCTTCTCAGGGAACACTGAAGCTTTCTTT.

V and J are TRBV30 and TRBJ1-2; 8 positions match TRBD1. Trimming at V came to 3 bases and at J to 8 bases, leaving 8 bases not matched to a gene. Germline CDR1 reads GTSNPN; CDR2 reads SVGIG (reference sequence). This CDR3 is built from 13 residues. This CDR3 is CAWRSDRGGGYTF. The CDR3 bases are TGTGCCTGGAGATCTGACAGGGGAGGAGGCTACACCTTC. Filled out from reference TRBV30 and TRBJ1-2, the complete variable domain reads SQTIHQWPATLVQPVGSPLSLECTVEGTSNPNLYWYRQAAGRGLQLLFYSVGIGQISSEVPQNLSASRPQDRQFILSSKKLLLSDSGFYLCAWRSDRGGGYTFGSGTRLTVV.

V is TRBV27 and J is TRBJ2-2; D is unresolved. The CDR3 is made up of 14 amino acids. Trimming took 8 bases from V and 0 from J, leaving 10 bases between them. From germline, CDR1 is MNHEY and CDR2 SMNVEV (reference sequence). CDR3 bases: TGTGCCAGCCGGTACTCGGCGAACACCGGGGAGCTGTTTTTT. Translated: CASRYSANTGELFF.

The chain couples TRBV5-1 to TRBJ1-6; D remains ambiguous. Trimming took 4 bases from V and 5 from J, leaving 10 bases between them. CDR1 and CDR2 from the germline V gene are SGHRS and YFSETQ. This CDR3 is 14 amino acids long. The CDR3 DNA reads as TGCGCCAGCAGCCGGTCCGGGGATAATTCACCCCTCCACTTT. It specifies CASSRSGDNSPLHF.

The chain is built from TRBV27 and TRBJ2-1, with TRBD2 matching over 8 bases. The CDR3 extends over 17 amino acids. From germline, CDR1 is MNHEY and CDR2 SMNVEV (reference sequence). With 4 bases clipped from V and 0 bases from J, the junction kept 8 bases outside the gene matches. In DNA, the CDR3 is TGTGCCAGCAGTTCCCCTAGCCGGGGGGGCTCCTACAATGAGCAGTTCTTC. Its protein product is CASSSPSRGGSYNEQFF.

The genes are TRBV18 and TRBJ2-3, with a possible D match to TRBD1 (6 bases). Germline V gene lookup returns CDR1 KGHSH and CDR2 LQKENI. Trimming removed 1 base at V and 0 bases at J, with 11 bases between. This CDR3 has 16 residues. The CDR3 spells CASSPLRTASTDTQYF. The CDR3 region has the DNA TGTGCCAGCTCACCACTTCGGACAGCTAGCACAGATACGCAGTATTTT. Looking up the rest from reference TRBV18 and TRBJ2-3 gives the full variable domain: NAGVMQNPRHLVRRRGQEARLRCSPMKGHSHVYWYRQLPEEGLKFMVYLQKENIIDESGMPKERFSAEFPKEGPSILRIQQVVRGDSAAYFCASSPLRTASTDTQYFGPGTRLTVL.

The chain uses TRBV7-2 and TRBJ2-2; D is ambiguous. V was cut by 3 bases and J by 6 bases, with 11 bases left in between. The germline V gene has CDR1 SGHTA and CDR2 FQGNSA. The CDR3 spans 14 residues. The CDR3 bases are TGTGCCAGCAGCTTTGATCCCGGAGCCGGGGAGCTGTTTTTT. Translated: CASSFDPGAGELFF.